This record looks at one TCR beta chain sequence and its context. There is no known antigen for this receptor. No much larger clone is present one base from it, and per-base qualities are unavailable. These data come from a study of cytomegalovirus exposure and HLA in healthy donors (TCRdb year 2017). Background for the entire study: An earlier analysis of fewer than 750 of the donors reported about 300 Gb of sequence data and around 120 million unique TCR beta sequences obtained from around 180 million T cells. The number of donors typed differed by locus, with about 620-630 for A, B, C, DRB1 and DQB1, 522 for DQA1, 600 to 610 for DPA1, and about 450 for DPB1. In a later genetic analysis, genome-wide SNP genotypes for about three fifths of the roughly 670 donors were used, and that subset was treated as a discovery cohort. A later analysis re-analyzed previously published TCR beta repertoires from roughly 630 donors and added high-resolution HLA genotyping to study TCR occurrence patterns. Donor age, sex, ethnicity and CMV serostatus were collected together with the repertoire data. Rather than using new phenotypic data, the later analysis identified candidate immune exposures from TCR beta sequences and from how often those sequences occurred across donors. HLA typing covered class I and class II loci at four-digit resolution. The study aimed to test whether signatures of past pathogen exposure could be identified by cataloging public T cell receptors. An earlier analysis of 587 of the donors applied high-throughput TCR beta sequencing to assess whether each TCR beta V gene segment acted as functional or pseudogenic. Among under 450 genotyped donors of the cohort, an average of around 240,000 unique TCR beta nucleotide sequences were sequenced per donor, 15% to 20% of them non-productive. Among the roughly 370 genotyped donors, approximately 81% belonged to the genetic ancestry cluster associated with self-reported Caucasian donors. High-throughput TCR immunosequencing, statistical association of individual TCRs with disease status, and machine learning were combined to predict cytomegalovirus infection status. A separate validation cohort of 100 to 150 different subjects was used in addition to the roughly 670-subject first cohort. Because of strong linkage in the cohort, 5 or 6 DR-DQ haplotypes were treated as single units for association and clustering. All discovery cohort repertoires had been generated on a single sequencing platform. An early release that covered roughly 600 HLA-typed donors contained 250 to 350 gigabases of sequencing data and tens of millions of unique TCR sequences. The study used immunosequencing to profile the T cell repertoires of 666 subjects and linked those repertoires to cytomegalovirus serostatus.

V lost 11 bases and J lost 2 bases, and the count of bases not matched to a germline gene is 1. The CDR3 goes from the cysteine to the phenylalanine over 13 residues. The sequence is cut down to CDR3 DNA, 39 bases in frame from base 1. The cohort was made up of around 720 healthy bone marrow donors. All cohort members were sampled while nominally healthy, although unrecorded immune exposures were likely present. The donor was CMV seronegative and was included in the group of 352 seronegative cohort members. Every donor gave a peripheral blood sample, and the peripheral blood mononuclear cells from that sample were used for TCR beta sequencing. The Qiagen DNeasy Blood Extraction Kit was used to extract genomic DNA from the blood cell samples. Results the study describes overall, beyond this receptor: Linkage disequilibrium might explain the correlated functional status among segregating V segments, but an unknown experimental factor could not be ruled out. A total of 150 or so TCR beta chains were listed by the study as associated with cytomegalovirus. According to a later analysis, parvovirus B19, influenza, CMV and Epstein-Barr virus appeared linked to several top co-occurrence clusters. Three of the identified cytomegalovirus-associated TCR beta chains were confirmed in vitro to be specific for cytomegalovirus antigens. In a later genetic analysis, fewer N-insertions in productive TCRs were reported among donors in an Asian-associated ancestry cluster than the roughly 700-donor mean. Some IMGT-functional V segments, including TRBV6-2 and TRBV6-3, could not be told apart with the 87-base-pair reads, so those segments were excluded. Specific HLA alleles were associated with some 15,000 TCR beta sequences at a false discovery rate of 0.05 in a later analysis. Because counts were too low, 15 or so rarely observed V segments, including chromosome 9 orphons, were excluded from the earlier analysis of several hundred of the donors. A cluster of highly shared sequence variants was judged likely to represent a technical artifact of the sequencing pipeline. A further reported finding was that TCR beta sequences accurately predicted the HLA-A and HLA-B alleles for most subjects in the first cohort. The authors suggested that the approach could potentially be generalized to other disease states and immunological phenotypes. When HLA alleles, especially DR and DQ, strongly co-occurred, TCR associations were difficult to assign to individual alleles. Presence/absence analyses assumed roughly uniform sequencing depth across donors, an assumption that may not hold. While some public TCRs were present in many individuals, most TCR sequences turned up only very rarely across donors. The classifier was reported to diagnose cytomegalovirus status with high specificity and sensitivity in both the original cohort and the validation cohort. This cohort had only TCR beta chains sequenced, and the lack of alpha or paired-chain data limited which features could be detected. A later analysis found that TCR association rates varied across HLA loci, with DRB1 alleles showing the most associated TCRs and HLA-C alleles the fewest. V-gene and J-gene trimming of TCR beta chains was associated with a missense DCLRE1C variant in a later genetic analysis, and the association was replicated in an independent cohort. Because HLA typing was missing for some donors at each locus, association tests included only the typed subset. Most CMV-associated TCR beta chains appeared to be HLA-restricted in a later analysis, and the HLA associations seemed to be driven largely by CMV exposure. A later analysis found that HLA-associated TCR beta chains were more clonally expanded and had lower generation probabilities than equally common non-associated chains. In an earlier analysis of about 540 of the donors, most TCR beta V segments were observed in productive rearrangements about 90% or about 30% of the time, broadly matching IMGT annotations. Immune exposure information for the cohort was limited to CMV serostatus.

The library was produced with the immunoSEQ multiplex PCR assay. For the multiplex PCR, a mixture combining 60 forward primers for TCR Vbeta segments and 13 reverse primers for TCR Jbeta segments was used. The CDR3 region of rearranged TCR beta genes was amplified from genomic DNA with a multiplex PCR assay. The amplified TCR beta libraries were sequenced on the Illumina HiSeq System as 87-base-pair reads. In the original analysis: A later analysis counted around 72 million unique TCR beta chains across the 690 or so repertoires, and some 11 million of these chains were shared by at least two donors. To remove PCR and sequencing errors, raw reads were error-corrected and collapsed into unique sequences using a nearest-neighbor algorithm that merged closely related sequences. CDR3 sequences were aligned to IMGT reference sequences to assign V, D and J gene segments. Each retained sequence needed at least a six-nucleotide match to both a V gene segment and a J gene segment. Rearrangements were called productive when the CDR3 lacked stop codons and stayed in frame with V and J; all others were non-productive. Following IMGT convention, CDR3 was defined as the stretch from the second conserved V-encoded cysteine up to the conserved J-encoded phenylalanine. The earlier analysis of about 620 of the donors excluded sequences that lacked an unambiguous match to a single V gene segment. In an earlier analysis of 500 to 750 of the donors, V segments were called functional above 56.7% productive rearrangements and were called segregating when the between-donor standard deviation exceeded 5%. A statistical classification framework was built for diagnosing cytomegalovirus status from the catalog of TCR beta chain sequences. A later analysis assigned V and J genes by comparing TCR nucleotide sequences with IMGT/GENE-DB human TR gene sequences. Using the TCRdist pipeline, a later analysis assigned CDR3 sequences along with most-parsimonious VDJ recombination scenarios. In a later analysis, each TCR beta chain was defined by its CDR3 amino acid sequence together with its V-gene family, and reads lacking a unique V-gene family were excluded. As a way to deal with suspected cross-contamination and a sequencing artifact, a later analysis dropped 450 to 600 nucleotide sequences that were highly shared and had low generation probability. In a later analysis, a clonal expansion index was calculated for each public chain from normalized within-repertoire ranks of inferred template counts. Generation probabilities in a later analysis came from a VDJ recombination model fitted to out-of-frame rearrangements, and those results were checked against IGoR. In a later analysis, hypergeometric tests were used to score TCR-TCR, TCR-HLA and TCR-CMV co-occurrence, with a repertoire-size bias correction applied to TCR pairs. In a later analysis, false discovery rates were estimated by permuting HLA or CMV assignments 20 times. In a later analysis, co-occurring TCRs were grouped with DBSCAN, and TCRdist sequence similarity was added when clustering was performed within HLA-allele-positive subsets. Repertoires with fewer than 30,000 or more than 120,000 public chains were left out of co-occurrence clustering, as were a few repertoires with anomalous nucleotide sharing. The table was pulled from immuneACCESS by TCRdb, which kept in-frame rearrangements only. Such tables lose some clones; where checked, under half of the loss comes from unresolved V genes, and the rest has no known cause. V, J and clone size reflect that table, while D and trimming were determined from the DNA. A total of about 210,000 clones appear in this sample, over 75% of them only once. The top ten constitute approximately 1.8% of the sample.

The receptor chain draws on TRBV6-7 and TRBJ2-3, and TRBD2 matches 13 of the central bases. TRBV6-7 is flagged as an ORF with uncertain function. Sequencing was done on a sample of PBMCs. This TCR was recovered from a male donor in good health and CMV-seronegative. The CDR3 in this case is CAGLAGDTDTQYF. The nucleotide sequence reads TGTGCCGGACTAGCGGGAGACACAGATACGCAGTATTTT.